This entry lists 9 T cell receptor beta chains sequenced from one sample in a study of cytomegalovirus exposure and HLA in healthy donors (dated by TCRdb to 2015 to 2018). The library was built by means of the immunoSEQ multiplex PCR assay. For the multiplex PCR, a mixture combining 60 forward primers for TCR Vbeta segments and 13 reverse primers for TCR Jbeta segments was used. As stored in TCRdb, this immuneACCESS dataset retains in-frame rearrangements with V and J assigned. A fraction of the clones does not appear; measured against another copy, unresolved V genes explain less than half of the discrepancy, and the remainder lacks a known reason. The sample table contains nearly 200,000 clones; only one count was recorded for around 79% of them. The top ten hold approximately 0.4% of the sample. The specimen sequenced was PBMCs. Receptor source: a male donor in good health and CMV-seropositive.

A few counts support this clone. The genes are TRBV9 and TRBJ2-4; 8 nucleotides align to TRBD1. The V gene's germline CDR1 is SGDLS and CDR2 YYNGEE. The CDR3 contains 14 residues. V shed 3 bases, J shed 8 bases, and the junction held 7 bases outside the gene matches. CDR3 in DNA: TGTGCCAGCAGCGCGGACAGGGCTGGGGACATTCAGTACTTC. It encodes CASSADRAGDIQYF.

V gene TRBV30 combines with J gene TRBJ1-3, with TRBD1 as a possible D gene (6 bases). Deletions cut 4 bases from V and 0 bases from J, with 10 bases between. Germline CDR1 GTSNPN, CDR2 SVGIG (reference sequence). The CDR3 contains 14 residues. The CDR3 DNA reads as TGTGCCTGGACCTGGACAGTCTCTGGAAACACCATATATTTT. Residues: CAWTWTVSGNTIYF.

The gene calls are TRBV11-2 and TRBJ2-7; the match to TRBD1 covers 7 bases. The CDR3 runs to 15 residues. The trim removed 2 bases at V and 0 bases at J, leaving 4 bases unmatched. Germline V gene lookup returns CDR1 SGHAT and CDR2 FQNNGV. Here the CDR3 reads CASSLTGQNSYEQYF. The CDR3 coding sequence is TGTGCCAGCAGCTTAACGGGACAGAACTCCTACGAGCAGTACTTC.

The chain is built from TRBV5-6 and TRBJ2-1, with D unresolved. V lost 4 bases and J 9 bases, leaving 8 bases between the germline ends. The CDR3 has 11 amino acids. Germline V lookup: CDR1 SGHDT, CDR2 YYEEEE. The CDR3 nucleotides are TGTGCCAGCAGCCTATCGCGTGAGCAGTTCTTC. Translation: CASSLSREQFF.

The chain links TRBV7-2 to TRBJ2-7, with D possibly matching TRBD2 (6 bases). CDR1 and CDR2 from the germline V gene are SGHTA and FQGNSA. The CDR3 sequence is 14 residues long. V gave up 3 bases and J gave up 5 bases, with 14 bases separating them. CDR3 protein: CASSFGEASNEQYF. CDR3 nucleotide sequence: TGTGCCAGCAGCTTCGGGGAGGCGAGCAACGAGCAGTACTTC. Variable domain in full (rest from reference TRBV7-2 and TRBJ2-7): GAGVSQSPSNKVTEKGKDVELRCDPISGHTALYWYRQSLGQGLEFLIYFQGNSAPDKSGLPSDRFSAERTGGSVSTLTIQRTQQEDSAVYLCASSFGEASNEQYFGPGTRLTVT.

The CDR3 here is CASTLGTSGRAMDTQYF. The CDR3 DNA follows: TGTGCCAGCACTCTGGGGACTAGCGGGAGGGCCATGGATACGCAGTATTTT. The V and J genes are TRBV5-4 and TRBJ2-3; TRBD2 matches 16 bases. The V segment lost 6 bases and the J segment 6 bases; nucleotides outside the gene matches: 10. The CDR3 runs to 17 residues. Looked up from germline, CDR1 is SGHNT and CDR2 is YYREEE (reference sequence).

The rearrangement uses TRBV7-3 and TRBJ2-5; 11 positions agree with TRBD2. CDR3 length: 16 residues. From germline, CDR1 is SGHTA and CDR2 FQGTGA. The V and J ends lost 3 bases and 0 bases, in that order; junction bases with no gene match: 3. CDR3 coding DNA: TGTGCCAGCAGCTTGCTAGCGGGGGGAGACCAAGAGACCCAGTACTTC. Translated: CASSLLAGGDQETQYF. Full variable domain (missing parts from reference TRBV7-3 and TRBJ2-5): GAGVSQTPSNKVTEKGKYVELRCDPISGHTALYWYRQSLGQGPEFLIYFQGTGAADDSGLPNDRFFAVRPEGSVSTLKIQRTERGDSAVYLCASSLLAGGDQETQYFGPGTRLLVL.

This chain connects TRBV21-1 to TRBJ2-2; the D segment call TRBD1 is taken from the table without a DNA check. TRBV21-1 counts as a pseudogene. CDR3 size: 15 residues. CDR3 coding DNA: TGTGCCAGCAGCAAGGACAGCGCGAACACCGGGGAGCTGTTTTTT. Its translation is CASSKDSANTGELFF.

The sample holds a few counts of this clone. CDR3 in DNA: TGTGCCAGCAGCTTGGATCGACAGGAAGCCCAGCCCCAGCATTTT. This codes for CASSLDRQEAQPQHF. The chain employs TRBV5-4 and TRBJ1-5; a weak D match, TRBD1 (6 bases). V dropped 0 bases and J dropped 7 bases, with 14 bases sitting between them. This CDR3 contains 15 residues. Germline lookup yields CDR1 SGHNT and CDR2 YYREEE (reference sequence).